This TCR beta chain originates from a study of T-cell reconstitution after alpha-beta-depleted transplantation in children. General study results and limits: Newly produced T cells mostly accounted for T-cell counts and diversity one year post-transplant.

This CDR3 comprises 15 residues. Germline V gene lookup returns CDR1 SGHRS and CDR2 YFSETQ. V lost 0 bases to trimming and J lost 5 bases; unmatched junction nucleotides: 7. This clonotype was recorded many times. Its specificity is unknown. Molecular barcoding with unique molecular identifiers was used for the TCRbeta library. TCRdb re-derived calls from the PCR reads in MiXCR, one entry per CDR3 protein. The sample shows hundreds of thousands of distinct CDR3 sequences, around 13% of them seen only once. This clonotype was sampled from a girl aged 2 to 10 with congenital amegakaryocytic thrombocytopenia, due to receive a stem cell transplant. The chain has TRBV5-1 and TRBJ2-7, with 8 bases matching TRBD2. The source was PBMCs, collected before TCRalphabeta/CD19-depleted stem cell transplant. CDR3 protein: CASSLALAGLHEQYF. The DNA of the CDR3 is TGCGCCAGCAGCTTGGCATTAGCGGGGCTGCACGAGCAGTACTTC.